This TCR beta chain was sequenced during a study of cytomegalovirus exposure and HLA in healthy donors. The method was immunoSEQ multiplex PCR; TCRdb's version includes in-frame clones alone and lacks a portion of them. The profile shows more than 200,000 clones, about 90% of them singletons. Points from the study as a whole: The tendency of first-cohort TCR clusters to co-occur in the 120 or so validation repertoires emerged from a later analysis.

Concerning this clone itself: The target antigen is unknown.

The TCR originated in a man younger than 35 in good health and CMV-seropositive. Sequences were obtained from PBMCs.

CDR3 in amino acids: CASSRTGTGGGGYTF. CDR3 coding DNA: TGCGCCAGCAGCAGAACCGGGACAGGGGGCGGTGGCTACACCTTC. This rearrangement joins TRBV5-1 to TRBJ1-2; TRBD1 agrees at 12 bases. Losses at the gene ends were 4 bases for V and 7 bases for J; bases not matched to a gene: 8. From germline, CDR1 is SGHRS and CDR2 YFSETQ. The CDR3 has 15 residues. Based on the CDR3 plus reference TRBV5-1 and TRBJ1-2, the full variable domain is KAGVTQTPRYLIKTRGQQVTLSCSPISGHRSVSWYQQTPGQGLQFLFEYFSETQRNKGNFPGRFSGRQFSNSRSEMNVSTLELGDSALYLCASSRTGTGGGGYTFGSGTRLTVV.